This TCR beta chain stems from a study of graft-versus-host responses after intestinal transplantation. Study-wide points: GvH clones turned up in recipient marrow; some had shown up first in ileum or blood. GvH clone levels peaked in circulation, and this peak was associated with early post-transplant HvG declines.

Clones were read by immunoSEQ multiplex PCR, and TCRdb kept only the in-frame ones, dropping some. The data hold some 120,000 clones, with about nine tenths observed a single time. The germline V gene encodes CDR1 SGHDN and CDR2 FVKESK. The CDR3 consists of 15 residues. Trimming removed 5 bases from V and 3 bases from J, with 11 bases in between. On this clone itself: The antigen is undetermined.

The sequencing here drew on unstimulated CD4+ T cells sorted from spleen or lymph node cells, taken before intestinal transplant. The chain combines TRBV14 with TRBJ1-6; D gene unclear. This sequence was found in a human donor who received an intestinal transplant. The CDR3 reads CASSISQFYNSPLHF. The CDR3 bases are TGTGCCAGCAGCATCTCGCAGTTCTATAATTCACCCCTCCACTTT.